The T cell receptor beta chain described here comes from a study of blood T cell repertoires in COVID-19. At the level of the study: Collection of acute and convalescent COVID-19 samples took place in the United States, Italy and Spain. In each case, the material was cDNA or gDNA derived from T cells, B-cell-depleted T cells, or PBMCs.

Authors' data handling: By means of reference gene primer amplification, nucleated cell counts were estimated. Profiled with immunoSEQ multiplex PCR; TCRdb holds only in-frame clones, not every one. V, J and clone size were drawn from that table, and D and trimming were deduced from the DNA. The sample lists about 150,000 clones, around 80% occurring once. Germline CDR1 is MNHEY and CDR2 is SVGAGI. This CDR3 has 15 residues. With 11 bases removed from V and 6 bases from J, the gap between germline ends came to 23 bases. The chain links TRBV6-5 to TRBJ2-1; a weak D match, TRBD1 (6 bases). The sequence was collected from a man aged 60 to 69 with active or convalescent COVID-19. The sample comprised peripheral blood. In nucleotides, the CDR3 is TGTGCCTCCCCCCCTTCCGACAGGCCATTCAATGAGCAGTTCTTC. Its protein product is CASPPSDRPFNEQFF.